These 5 T cell receptor beta chains originate from one sample sequenced in a study of CD8+CD57+ T cells in acquired aplastic anemia. Genomic DNA, the template, was used for profiling of the TCR beta VDJ and CDR3. MiXCR was run by TCRdb on the reads, yielding one entry per CDR3 protein. The sample consists of approximately 100,000 distinct CDR3 sequences, around 68% of them appearing once. All sequencing subjects had displayed CD8+CD57+ cell expansion on flow cytometry. The sample was sorted CD4+, CD8+, or CD8+CD57+ T cells (not recorded which) from PBMCs. Receptors were obtained from a human donor with aplastic anemia.

This chain's CDR3 is CSVRPVTSSGEQYF. For the CDR3, the DNA is TGCAGCGTTCGTCCCGTGACTAGTTCGGGGGAGCAGTACTTC. The chain has TRBV29-1 and TRBJ2-7; D possibly corresponds to TRBD2 (6 bases). Germline loops: CDR1 SQVTM, CDR2 ANQGSEA. Trimming took off 5 bases at V and 7 bases at J, with 21 bases between the two ends. The CDR3 sequence is 14 residues long.

The chain links TRBV6-2 or TRBV6-3 to TRBJ2-1; 13 bases agree with TRBD2. The CDR3 loop spans 17 amino acids. After removal of 0 bases from V and 8 bases from J, the junction contained 7 bases not matched to a gene. The V gene's germline CDR1 is MNHEY and CDR2 SVGEGT. CDR3 amino acids: CASSYSRLAGGGDEQFF. The CDR3 coding sequence is TGTGCCAGCAGTTACTCGAGACTAGCGGGAGGCGGGGATGAGCAGTTCTTC.

This clonotype was detected only a few times. The chain recombines TRBV7-9 with TRBJ2-7; D might be TRBD1 (5 bases). The CDR3 sequence is 12 residues long. In germline, CDR1 is SEHNR, CDR2 FQNEAQ (reference sequence). Between the trimmed V and J ends, which lost 3 bases and 7 bases, there was a span of 10 bases. CDR3 nucleotides: TGTGCCAGCAGCTTCCAGGGCAGGGAGCAGTACTTC. The encoded protein is CASSFQGREQYF.

The J gene is TRBJ1-4, the V gene TRBV20-1, with D possibly TRBD1 on 6 matching bases. V was clipped by 6 bases and J by 3 bases, with 11 bases between them. Germline V lookup: CDR1 DFQATT, CDR2 SNEGSKA (reference sequence). The CDR3 is 13 amino acids. CDR3 residues: CSAQGQPNEKLFF. CDR3 bases: TGCAGTGCCCAAGGACAGCCTAATGAAAAACTGTTTTTT.

The V gene is TRBV9, the J gene TRBJ2-3, with D possibly matching TRBD2 (5 bases). The germline CDR1 and CDR2 sequences are SGDLS and YYNGEE. Trimming pared 3 bases from V and 2 bases from J, leaving 10 bases between. The CDR3 extends over 14 amino acids. The CDR3 nucleotides read TGTGCCAGCAGCGGCGGGCAGGCCACAGATACGCAGTATTTT. Translated, it gives CASSGGQATDTQYF.